This is a list of T cell receptor beta chains from one sample in a study of cytomegalovirus exposure and HLA in healthy donors. The protocol was immunoSEQ multiplex PCR, while the TCRdb copy is restricted to in-frame clones and leaves out a portion. Seen here are around 180,000 clones, approximately 84% observed once, and the top ten hold approximately 5.4%. Specimen: PBMCs. The receptor source for this set is a young woman in good health and CMV-seropositive. Both conserved end residues are part of each CDR3. Fields, in order: clone size, J gene, CDR3 length, D gene, V gene, CDR3 DNA, CDR3 protein. A D gene is named only where the DNA matches it firmly. Part of the rows lack a size; the others show once, few, many or a class for expanded clones.

once,TRBJ2-7,17,TRBD2,TRBV7-2,TGTGCCAGCAGCCCTGGGACTAGCGGGGTTAGCTCCTACGAGCAGTACTTC,CASSPGTSGVSSYEQYF
NA,TRBJ1-1,15,NA,TRBV6-5,TGTGCCAGCAGTTCCTTCACAGGGAAAAGGCCTGAAGCTTTCTTT,CASSSFTGKRPEAFF
NA,TRBJ2-5,16,TRBD1,TRBV4-2,TGTGCCAGCAGCCAAACCGGGACAGGGGGCCTGGAGACCCAGTACTTC,CASSQTGTGGLETQYF
NA,TRBJ2-2,15,NA,TRBV6-5,TGTGCCAGCGGTTCCCGACAGACGAACACCGGGGAGCTGTTTTTT,CASGSRQTNTGELFF
few,TRBJ1-5,14,NA,TRBV2,TGTGCCAGCAGTGAAGTGAGTGTGAATCAGCCCCAGCATTTT,CASSEVSVNQPQHF
few,TRBJ1-2,16,NA,TRBV9,TGTGCCAGCAGTCTAGGTGGGCAGGGAGGTAACTATGGCTACACCTTC,CASSLGGQGGNYGYTF
NA,TRBJ2-5,15,TRBD2,TRBV7-6,TGTGCCAGCAGCTTAGCGCTAGCGGGGGGCCAGACCCAGTACTTC,CASSLALAGGQTQYF
once,TRBJ2-1,18,NA,TRBV4-2,TGTGCCAGCAGCCAAGATACCCACGACGTGTCGGGGGACAATGAGCAGTTCTTC,CASSQDTHDVSGDNEQFF
NA,TRBJ2-1,15,TRBD2,TRBV5-1,TGCGCCAGCAGCAGACTAGCGGAATACTACAATGAGCAGTTCTTC,CASSRLAEYYNEQFF
NA,TRBJ2-1,14,TRBD2,TRBV25-1,TGTGCCAGCACTGGACTAGCGCTTCACAATGAGCAGTTCTTC,CASTGLALHNEQFF
NA,TRBJ2-7,12,NA,TRBV6-5,TGTGCCAGCAGTAAGGGGGTTTACGAGCAGTACTTC,CASSKGVYEQYF
NA,TRBJ1-1,15,NA,TRBV7-8,TGTGCCAGCAGCCCCAACTACGAATTGAACACTGAAGCTTTCTTT,CASSPNYELNTEAFF
NA,TRBJ2-7,15,NA,TRBV5-4,TGTGCCAGCAGCCTCGATTCGACAGGCTCCTACGAGCAGTACTTC,CASSLDSTGSYEQYF
NA,TRBJ2-7,16,NA,TRBV18,TGTGCCAGCTCGCCCACCGGGACACCGAGCTCCTACGAGCAGTACTTC,CASSPTGTPSSYEQYF
NA,TRBJ2-7,13,TRBD2,TRBV4-1,TGCGCCAGCAGCCAGGGACTAGCCCGCGAGCAGTACTTC,CASSQGLAREQYF
NA,TRBJ1-5,16,TRBD1,TRBV5-6,TGTGCCAGCAGCTTGACCGGACAGGTCGGCAATCAGCCCCAGCATTTT,CASSLTGQVGNQPQHF
NA,TRBJ2-3,17,TRBD1,TRBV6-1,TGTGCCAGCAGTGGCGGGACAGGGATATTTCGCACAGATACGCAGTATTTT,CASSGGTGIFRTDTQYF
NA,TRBJ1-1,11,NA,TRBV5-1,TGCGCCAGCAGCCTCGGGACTGAAGCTTTCTTT,CASSLGTEAFF
once,TRBJ2-7,14,TRBD1,TRBV2,TGTGCCAGCAGTCAAGGGGGCCGGGCCTACGAGCAGTACTTC,CASSQGGRAYEQYF
NA,TRBJ1-2,15,TRBD1,TRBV9,TGTGCCAGCAGCCCCCGGGACAGGGTAGTCAATGGCTACACCTTC,CASSPRDRVVNGYTF
few,TRBJ2-5,17,TRBD1,TRBV28,TGTGCCAGCAGTCCCACTGCCCCGACCGACAGGGGGGAGACCCAGTACTTC,CASSPTAPTDRGETQYF
NA,TRBJ1-2,15,TRBD1,TRBV19,TGTGCCAGTAGTGCGAGTGACAGGGCCGGCTATGGCTACACCTTC,CASSASDRAGYGYTF
NA,TRBJ2-2,13,TRBD2,TRBV10-3,TGTGCCATTGGACTAGTTGACACCGGGGAGCTGTTTTTT,CAIGLVDTGELFF
NA,TRBJ1-2,16,TRBD1,TRBV4-3,TGCGCCAGCAGCCAAGCAACCGCAGGGGGCGGCTATGGCTACACCTTC,CASSQATAGGGYGYTF
NA,TRBJ1-1,15,TRBD1,TRBV6-5,TGTGCCAGCAGCCCACTGGGACAGGGGAACACTGAAGCTTTCTTT,CASSPLGQGNTEAFF
NA,TRBJ1-2,14,NA,TRBV7-9,TGTGCCAGCAGCTTACAGGGAGGGAGCTATGGCTACACCTTC,CASSLQGGSYGYTF
few,TRBJ2-7,12,NA,TRBV13,TGTGCCAGCAGTAGCAGCTCCTACGAGCAGTACTTC,CASSSSSYEQYF
NA,TRBJ1-3,15,TRBD1,TRBV6-1,TGTGCCAGCAGTGAACAGGGGGCCGGTGGAAACACCATATATTTT,CASSEQGAGGNTIYF
NA,TRBJ1-5,14,NA,TRBV6-5,TGTGCCAGCAGTTACGGGGGGGCAAATCAGCCCCAGCATTTT,CASSYGGANQPQHF
NA,TRBJ2-1,14,TRBD2,TRBV6-5,TGTGCCAGCCAAGAGCGGGAGCTTTACAATGAGCAGTTCTTC,CASQERELYNEQFF
NA,TRBJ2-1,13,NA,TRBV5-1,TGCGCCAGCAGCTTGGACAGGGTGGGTGAGCAGTTCTTC,CASSLDRVGEQFF
once,TRBJ2-7,13,NA,TRBV27,TGTGCCAGCAGCCCGGACAGCTCCTACGAGCAGTACTTC,CASSPDSSYEQYF
NA,TRBJ1-2,13,NA,TRBV5-1,TGCGCCAGCAGCCCGGGCCAGGGGTTTGGCTACACCTTC,CASSPGQGFGYTF
NA,TRBJ2-7,13,NA,TRBV5-4,TGTGCCAGCAGTATCGAGCGGGTCTACGAGCAGTACTTC,CASSIERVYEQYF
NA,TRBJ2-3,14,TRBD2,TRBV11-2,TGTGCCAGCAGCCTGAGCGGGAGTCGAGATACGCAGTATTTT,CASSLSGSRDTQYF
NA,TRBJ2-2,15,NA,TRBV11-2,TGTGCCAGCAGTGAGAGGGCAGGGAACACCGGGGAGCTGTTTTTT,CASSERAGNTGELFF
few,TRBJ1-1,11,TRBD1,TRBV6-1,TGTGCCACGGACAGGGCGGTTGAAGCTTTCTTT,CATDRAVEAFF
NA,TRBJ1-1,12,NA,TRBV7-8,TGTGCCAGCAGCGCTGACAGAGGTGACGCTTTCTTT,CASSADRGDAFF
NA,TRBJ2-1,16,TRBD2,TRBV13,TGTGCCAGCAGCTTTAGCGGGGTGGTTTCCTACAATGAGCAGTTCTTC,CASSFSGVVSYNEQFF
NA,TRBJ1-1,16,NA,TRBV25-1,TGTGCCAGCAGCGCCGGGACAACTGGGGGAAACACTGAAGCTTTCTTT,CASSAGTTGGNTEAFF
NA,TRBJ1-1,13,NA,TRBV5-4,TGTGCCAGCAGCGGGGGTGGGGGGGCTGAAGCTTTCTTT,CASSGGGGAEAFF
NA,TRBJ2-7,12,NA,TRBV7-9,TGTTCCGCCGGGGGAGTCGGGTACGAGCAGTACTTC,CSAGGVGYEQYF